This paragraph covers one T cell receptor beta chain sequence. The antigen is unknown. These data come from a study of T cells in localized non-small cell lung cancer. Whole-study results and caveats: Investigators sequenced only a single tumor region, leaving heterogeneity possible. Detection in adjacent lung was observed for a median around 50 of the top 100 tumor clones.

Clones were read by immunoSEQ multiplex PCR, and TCRdb kept only the in-frame ones, dropping some. The repertoire holds about 18,000 clones, with around four fifths as singletons. Trimming stripped 3 bases from V and 5 bases from J, with 15 bases between. Germline V gene sequence: CDR1 WNHNN, CDR2 SYGVQD (reference sequence). CDR3 length equals 15 residues. The sample was peripheral blood, taken before any cancer treatment. This receptor was identified in an older female donor with stage I lung adenocarcinoma. The chain carries TRBV10-1 and TRBJ2-3; maybe TRBD2 (5 bases). This chain's CDR3 is CASSDGGLDGDTQYF. CDR3 nucleotide sequence: TGCGCCAGCAGTGACGGCGGGTTGGATGGAGATACGCAGTATTTT.